The 26 T cell receptor beta chains in this list originate from one sample, sequenced in a study of T-cell reconstitution after alpha-beta-depleted transplantation in children. Preparation of the TCRbeta library used unique molecular identifiers. MiXCR was run by TCRdb on the PCR reads, yielding one entry per CDR3 protein. The data contain roughly 16,000 distinct CDR3 sequences, roughly 12% of them singletons. The source was PBMCs, mostly from graft donor cells, collected 180 days after TCRalphabeta/CD19-depleted stem cell transplant. These receptors all stem from a boy in the first two years of life who had a stem cell transplant for Wiskott-Aldrich syndrome, so the T cells may come from the graft donor.

This clonotype was recorded many times. The chain carries TRBV20-1 and TRBJ2-3, with unresolved D. V lost 5 bases and J 3 bases, leaving 15 bases between the germline ends. Germline CDR1 is DFQATT and CDR2 is SNEGSKA (reference sequence). This CDR3 contains 14 residues. DNA of the CDR3: TGCAGTGCTCTCTACCGGTTTGGGACAGATACGCAGTATTTT. Translating gives CSALYRFGTDTQYF.

About this clonotype itself: It may be a read error: a sequence one base away is much more abundant. The rearrangement links TRBV28 to TRBJ1-4; 9 bases are a match to TRBD1. Germline CDR1 is MDHEN and CDR2 is SYDVKM. This CDR3 contains 15 residues. The CDR3 sequence is CASSTPTGGGENLFF. For the CDR3, the DNA is TGTGCCAGCAGTACCCCGACAGGGGGAGGGGAAAACCTGTTTTTT.

This clonotype occurred a few times. This chain joins TRBV3-1 and TRBJ1-1; D is undetermined. V lost 1 base to trimming and J lost 0 bases, with 9 bases between them. Per the germline V gene, CDR1 is LGHDT and CDR2 is YNNKEL (reference sequence). CDR3 length: 15 residues. The CDR3 sequence is CASSQVAGMNTEAFF. CDR3 sequence (DNA): TGTGCCAGCAGCCAAGTTGCCGGGATGAACACTGAAGCTTTCTTT.

This chain connects TRBV12-3 or TRBV12-4 to TRBJ2-3, with 13 bases lining up with TRBD2. V gave up 4 bases and J gave up 7 bases; unmatched junction bases: 5. The CDR3 spans 15 residues. CDR3 residues: CASSSPGLAGYTQYF. DNA for the CDR3: TGTGCCAGCAGTTCGCCGGGACTAGCGGGATATACGCAGTATTTT.

This clonotype was counted at least ten times. The chain uses TRBV12-3 or TRBV12-4 and TRBJ2-1, with a tentative D call TRBD1 (7 bases). The V end was cut by 5 bases, the J end by 6 bases, with 17 bases between. The CDR3 is made up of 15 amino acids. The CDR3 nucleotides are TGTGCCAGCAGTCTCGGGAGTCACAGGGGCAATGAGCAGTTCTTC. As protein: CASSLGSHRGNEQFF.

The genes are TRBV2 and TRBJ2-7, with no clear D. The CDR3 is made up of 11 amino acids. Trimming shortened V by 1 base and J by 3 bases, and 1 base separated the two germline ends. The V gene's germline CDR1 is SNHLY and CDR2 FYNNEI. The CDR3 loop is CASSEGYEQYF. The CDR3 DNA reads TGTGCCAGCAGTGAAGGCTACGAGCAGTACTTC.

This clonotype was detected only a few times. The chain combines TRBV12-3 or TRBV12-4 with TRBJ2-1, with 8 nucleotides matching TRBD2. The V segment lost 6 bases and the J segment 0 bases; nucleotides outside the gene matches: 13. The CDR3 has 18 residues. The CDR3 loop reads CASSPGTRWGGSYNEQFF. CDR3 nucleotides: TGTGCCAGCAGCCCCGGGACTAGGTGGGGCGGCTCCTACAATGAGCAGTTCTTC.

This clonotype was detected a few times. This sequence joins TRBV18 and TRBJ1-3, with D unclear. This CDR3 spans 14 amino acids. Trimming removed 1 base from V and 2 bases from J, with 6 bases in between. Germline CDR1 reads KGHSH; CDR2 reads LQKENI. The CDR3 sequence is CASSPQQTGNTIYF. CDR3 DNA sequence: TGTGCCAGCTCACCACAGCAAACTGGAAACACCATATATTTT.

This clonotype was observed many times. The gene calls are TRBV10-1 and TRBJ1-4; D ambiguous. V lost 2 bases and J lost 6, with 10 bases in between. Germline values: CDR1 WNHNN, CDR2 SYGVQD (reference sequence). The CDR3 contains 14 residues. The CDR3, as DNA: TGCGCCAGCAGTGAGAGACGAGTGGATGAAAAACTGTTTTTT. Protein: CASSERRVDEKLFF.

This clonotype was seen at least ten times. V and J are TRBV6-5 and TRBJ1-1; D is perhaps TRBD1 (5 bases). Deletions cut 0 bases from V and 1 base from J, with 9 bases between. The CDR3 is 15 residues long. Germline CDR1 reads MNHEY; CDR2 reads SVGAGI. The CDR3, as DNA: TGTGCCAGCAGTTACTCGACAGTACAGAACACTGAAGCTTTCTTT. Residues: CASSYSTVQNTEAFF.

This clonotype appeared a few times. The V call is TRBV27, the J call TRBJ1-1; 9 positions match TRBD1. This CDR3 comprises 15 residues. V gave up 6 bases and J gave up 5 bases; unmatched junction bases: 10. Germline V lookup: CDR1 MNHEY, CDR2 SMNVEV (reference sequence). The CDR3 protein is CASSPTRTGETEAFF. CDR3 nucleotides: TGTGCCAGCAGCCCCACTCGGACAGGGGAAACTGAAGCTTTCTTT.

This clonotype occurred a few times. V usage is TRBV7-9 and J usage is TRBJ1-1; D is ambiguous. The V end was cut by 2 bases, the J end by 3 bases, with 7 bases between. This CDR3 is 13 amino acids long. Germline V gene data show CDR1 as SEHNR and CDR2 as FQNEAQ (reference sequence). The CDR3 reads CASSLYTDTEAFF. The CDR3 nucleotides are TGTGCCAGCAGCTTATACACTGACACTGAAGCTTTCTTT.

The chain links TRBV7-9 to TRBJ2-1; D unclear. V lost 7 bases to trimming and J lost 6 bases, with 7 bases between them. The V gene's germline CDR1 is SEHNR and CDR2 FQNEAQ (reference sequence). The CDR3 consists of 11 residues. The CDR3, as DNA: TGTGCCAGCACGATCGTCAATGAGCAGTTCTTC. This codes for CASTIVNEQFF.

V gene TRBV10-3 combines with J gene TRBJ1-5; D is unclear. The CDR3 length is 16 residues. The V gene lost 1 base and the J gene lost 2 bases, with 12 bases spanning the gap. Germline-derived CDR1 and CDR2 are ENHRY and SYGVKD. CDR3: CAISEYQVYGNQPQHF. In DNA form, the CDR3 reads TGTGCCATCAGTGAGTATCAGGTTTATGGCAATCAGCCCCAGCATTTT.

This clonotype appeared many times. The chain carries TRBV29-1 and TRBJ2-1, with TRBD2 matching over 11 bases. This CDR3 is 16 amino acids long. V was pared by 7 bases and J by 0 bases, with 8 bases of the junction left unmatched. Germline V CDR1 and CDR2: SQVTM, ANQGSEA. The chain's CDR3 is CSALLAGASSYNEQFF. The CDR3 nucleotides read TGCAGCGCTTTACTAGCGGGGGCAAGCTCCTACAATGAGCAGTTCTTC.

On this clonotype itself: A much larger clone sits a single nucleotide away, making a read error possible. The chain employs TRBV6-5 and TRBJ2-1; D gene uncertain. The DNA end is a closer match to TRBJ2-7, so the J assignment may be wrong. CDR1 is MNHEY, CDR2 SVGAGI, per germline. The CDR3 spans 12 residues. This CDR3 reads CASSYKGDEQYF. DNA of the CDR3: TGTGCCAGCAGTTACAAGGGTGATGAGCAGTACTTC.

Ten or more counts support this clonotype. This CDR3 reads CASSSLKRGTYEQYF. The CDR3 DNA reads as TGTGCCAGCAGCTCCTTGAAGCGGGGGACCTACGAGCAGTACTTC. The V and J genes are TRBV11-2 and TRBJ2-7; 8 nucleotides line up with TRBD2. This CDR3 is built from 15 residues. Germline CDR1 is SGHAT and CDR2 is FQNNGV. V lost 4 bases and J lost 2; bases outside the gene matches: 7.

J is TRBJ2-2 and V is TRBV14; D unclear. The germline CDR1 and CDR2 sequences are SGHDN and FVKESK. This CDR3 is 13 amino acids long. The V end lost 0 bases, the J end lost 6 bases, and 5 bases lay between the germline ends. CDR3 amino acids: CASSQELAGELFF. The CDR3 DNA reads TGTGCCAGCAGCCAAGAATTGGCCGGGGAGCTGTTTTTT.

This clonotype was recorded many times. The chain employs TRBV5-8 and TRBJ2-7; unclear D gene. Germline CDR1 reads SGHTS; CDR2 reads YDEGEE. This CDR3 is built from 14 residues. Trimming removed 4 bases from V and 3 bases from J, with 14 bases in between. This chain's CDR3 is CASSTDGLFYEQYF. The CDR3 DNA is TGTGCCAGCAGCACGGACGGATTATTCTACGAGCAGTACTTC. Combining the CDR3 with reference TRBV5-8 and TRBJ2-7 gives the whole variable domain EAGVTQSPTHLIKTRGQQATLRCSPISGHTSVYWYQQALGLGLQFLLWYDEGEERNRGNFPPRFSGRQFPNYSSELNVNALELEDSALYLCASSTDGLFYEQYFGPGTRLTVT.

Ten or more counts support this clonotype. J is TRBJ2-5 and V is TRBV20-1; 10 bases agree with TRBD1. The trim removed 4 bases at V and 0 bases at J, leaving 11 bases unmatched. Germline CDR1 is DFQATT and CDR2 is SNEGSKA (reference sequence). This CDR3 is 17 amino acids long. CDR3 in DNA: TGCAGTGCTACCCTGACAGGGGGCGCGGGGAACCAAGAGACCCAGTACTTC. Translated, it gives CSATLTGGAGNQETQYF.

This clonotype appeared many times. The chain joins TRBV11-2 to TRBJ2-7, with a possible D match to TRBD1 (5 bases). V lost 1 base and J 2 bases, leaving 9 bases between the germline ends. The CDR3 extends over 14 amino acids. Germline V CDR1 and CDR2: SGHAT, FQNNGV. In nucleotides, the CDR3 is TGTGCCAGCAGCTTAGCTACAGGCACCTACGAGCAGTACTTC. Translation: CASSLATGTYEQYF.

In its sample, this clonotype was seen many times. The rearrangement links TRBV7-8 to TRBJ2-5; tentative D call: TRBD2 (6 bases). The CDR3 is 16 residues long. V was trimmed by 5 bases and J by 0 bases, leaving 16 bases between them. Looked up from germline, CDR1 is SGHVS and CDR2 is FQNEAQ. Written as DNA, the CDR3 is TGTGCCAGCAGCCCCTCCCATAGCGGATACCAAGAGACCCAGTACTTC. Translated: CASSPSHSGYQETQYF.

This clonotype has a count of ten or more. The J gene is TRBJ2-1, the V gene TRBV5-1; 10 positions match TRBD2. The CDR3 spans 15 residues. The V gene's germline CDR1 is SGHRS and CDR2 YFSETQ. After removal of 3 bases from V and 10 bases from J, the junction contained 10 bases not matched to a gene. CDR3 DNA: TGCGCCAGCAGCTCTGAACTAGCGGGAATAGGGGAGCAGTTCTTC. This codes for CASSSELAGIGEQFF.

The table lists this clonotype with a few counts. The chain is built from TRBV7-2 and TRBJ2-1, with TRBD1 identical over 10 bases. Germline CDR1 and CDR2: SGHTA and FQGNSA. V shed 3 bases and J 2 bases; nucleotides not matched to a gene: 4. CDR3 size: 16 residues. CDR3 sequence reads: CASSLSGTGAYNEQFF. The CDR3 DNA follows: TGTGCCAGCAGCTTGTCCGGGACAGGGGCCTACAATGAGCAGTTCTTC.

This chain joins TRBV7-2 and TRBJ2-4; no clear D gene. The CDR3 spans 13 residues. Germline lookup yields CDR1 SGHTA and CDR2 FQGNSA. Trimming shortened V by 0 bases and J by 5 bases, and 5 bases separated the two germline ends. CDR3 region: CASSLANQNIQYF. The CDR3 DNA reads as TGTGCCAGCAGCTTAGCGAACCAAAACATTCAGTACTTC. Filled out from reference TRBV7-2 and TRBJ2-4, the complete variable domain reads GAGVSQSPSNKVTEKGKDVELRCDPISGHTALYWYRQSLGQGLEFLIYFQGNSAPDKSGLPSDRFSAERTGGSVSTLTIQRTQQEDSAVYLCASSLANQNIQYFGAGTRLSVL.

The rearrangement joins TRBV20-1 to TRBJ2-7, with 13 nucleotides matching TRBD2. Germline CDR1 and CDR2: DFQATT and SNEGSKA (reference sequence). CDR3 length: 14 residues. The V segment lost 5 bases and the J segment 3 bases; nucleotides outside the gene matches: 4. The CDR3 nucleotides read TGCAGTGCTGAGGGACTAGCGGGAAACTACGAGCAGTACTTC. This translates into CSAEGLAGNYEQYF.